The sequence of this T cell receptor beta chain was determined in a study of blood T cell repertoires in COVID-19. Across the whole study: PBMCs, B-cell-depleted T cells, or T cells provided the cDNA or gDNA that made up the material.

Data came from immunoSEQ multiplex PCR; TCRdb stores just in-frame clones and leaves some out. The table lists approximately 94,000 clones, 70% to 90% of them singletons. The V gene's germline CDR1 is MGHRA and CDR2 YSYEKL. V lost 0 bases and J 9 bases, leaving 12 bases between the germline ends. This CDR3 contains 13 residues. The sequencing input was peripheral blood. The sequence was collected from a human donor in a cohort sampled during active COVID-19. The rearrangement links TRBV4-1 to TRBJ2-7; no reliable D call. CDR3 nucleotides: TGCGCCAGCAGCCAAGAACCAAGCTCCCGGCAGTACTTC. Translating it yields CASSQEPSSRQYF.